This T cell receptor beta chain was documented in a study of a mutant IDH1 vaccine in newly diagnosed glioma. TCRdb's table, derived via immunoSEQ multiplex PCR, lists solely in-frame clones and lacks some. The sample yields approximately 92,000 clones, around four fifths seen once. Germline V lookup: CDR1 MNHNS, CDR2 SASEGT. This CDR3 comprises 14 residues. The trim removed 6 bases at V and 6 bases at J, leaving 8 bases unmatched. Stated time point: baseline, week 1 (first vaccination visit). Regarding treatment: pre-vaccination baseline after standard-of-care therapy. New IDH1-mutant, ATRX-lost WHO grade 3 or 4 astrocytomas occurred in donors.

The starting material was PBMCs, obtained from a glioma patient treated with radiotherapy, temozolomide or both. The source is a woman aged 45-59 years with glioma. This sequence joins TRBV6-1 and TRBJ1-1; TRBD1 aligns across 9 bases. Here the CDR3 DNA reads TGTGCCAGCAGAAAACAGGGGGCGCTCCCTGAAGCTTTCTTT. This encodes CASRKQGALPEAFF.